This is a list of T cell receptor beta chains from one sample in a study of T cell repertoires in cytomegalovirus infection. TCRdb re-called the reads with MiXCR, one entry per CDR3 protein. In the table there are roughly 320,000 distinct CDR3 sequences, about 9.1% of which are singletons. Sequences were obtained from PBMCs. Receptors originate from a human donor in good health (CMV status not recorded). Some clones in this sample may be carry-over from other donors' samples. Each CDR3 is given with its conserved first and last residue. A D gene is named only where the DNA matches it firmly. Size values are once, few and many counts, or a class for expanded clones, and some rows have none.

DNA	CDR3	V	size	D	J
TGTGCCAGCACCCCCGTAGGGCAGGGGAGACTCTATGGCTACACCTTC	CASTPVGQGRLYGYTF	TRBV7-2	many	-	TRBJ1-2
TGTGCCACCAGCAGAGATAGAGGCGCCAATGAGCAGTTCTTC	CATSRDRGANEQFF	TRBV15	many	-	TRBJ2-1
TGTGCCAGCAGTGACCGGACTAGCGGTCGTGTTGAGCAGTTCTTC	CASSDRTSGRVEQFF	TRBV6-4	-	TRBD2	TRBJ2-1
TGTGCCAGCAGCTTAGCGGGCTACACCGGGGAGCTGTTTTTT	CASSLAGYTGELFF	TRBV7-2	many	-	TRBJ2-2
TGCGTAGGCGGGGGGGGCACAAATGAGCAGTTCTTC	CVGGGGTNEQFF	TRBV20-1	-	TRBD2	TRBJ2-1
TGTGCCAGCAGCTCGCCGGGACAGGGGGCTAAAGAGCAGTACTTC	CASSSPGQGAKEQYF	TRBV6-5	few	TRBD1	TRBJ2-7
TGTGCCAGCAGTTTATTGGTTGGGTGGGGGGGAGCTTTCTTT	CASSLLVGWGGAFF	TRBV28	-	-	TRBJ1-1
TGTGCCAGCAGTTCGTGGGGAGGAACAAACACCATATATTTT	CASSSWGGTNTIYF	TRBV12-3/TRBV12-4	few	-	TRBJ1-3
TGCAGCGGCGAAGACCCGAACACCGGGGAGCTGTTTTTT	CSGEDPNTGELFF	TRBV29-1	many	-	TRBJ2-2
TGTGCCAGCAGCTTAGGGACACGGGGTAACTATGGCTACACCTTC	CASSLGTRGNYGYTF	TRBV7-9	-	-	TRBJ1-2
TGTGCCAGCACTGTGGGTTCGCGGGGCTACACCTTC	CASTVGSRGYTF	TRBV28	-	-	TRBJ1-2
TGTGCCAGTAAAGCCACCGGCCGGCAGGGTGGGCGGCGGGAGACCCAGTACTTC	CASKATGRQGGRRETQYF	TRBV28	many	-	TRBJ2-5
TGTGCCAGCAGAGCGAGGACGGGCCCCCAGCATTTT	CASRARTGPQHF	TRBV2	-	-	TRBJ1-5
TGTGCCAGCAGAGCCTGGGGGGCGAGGACTGAAGCTTTCTTT	CASRAWGARTEAFF	TRBV12-3/TRBV12-4	many	-	TRBJ1-1
TGTGCCAGCAGTGACCGCGCGGGACAGGGGTTCCCTAACTATGGCTACACCTTC	CASSDRAGQGFPNYGYTF	TRBV6-4	many	TRBD1	TRBJ1-2
TGTGCCAGCAGCTTGGAGTCCCGACAGGGCTACAATGAGCAGTTCTTC	CASSLESRQGYNEQFF	TRBV5-5	few	TRBD1	TRBJ2-1
TGTGCCAGCAGTCTGACCCGGGAGAAGCTGTTTTTT	CASSLTREKLFF	TRBV7-2	many	-	TRBJ2-2
TGTGCCACCAGCAGAAGAAACGACAGGGAGAACCACTATGGCTACACCTTC	CATSRRNDRENHYGYTF	TRBV15	many	TRBD1	TRBJ1-2
TGTGCCAGCAGACCGGGGGGGGGAAGGGGGTACAATGAGCAGTTCTTC	CASRPGGGRGYNEQFF	TRBV7-2	many	TRBD2	TRBJ2-1
TGTGCCAGCAGCTTGGCTCTGGGATTGAACACTGAAGCTTTCTTT	CASSLALGLNTEAFF	TRBV5-6	-	-	TRBJ1-1
TGCAGTGCTAGAGACACGGAGGGGTCACCCCTCCACTTT	CSARDTEGSPLHF	TRBV20-1	many	-	TRBJ1-6
TGCAGCGCCTTGGACAGGGAGTACCTCTCCGAGCAGTACTTC	CSALDREYLSEQYF	TRBV29-1	many	TRBD1	TRBJ2-7
TGTGCCAGCAGCTTAGACTTGAGGAATAAAGAGCAGTTCTTC	CASSLDLRNKEQFF	TRBV7-9	many	-	TRBJ2-1
TGCGCCAGCAGTGGGGGACTAGCGGGGGGGCCGATGGCAGATACGCAGTATTTT	CASSGGLAGGPMADTQYF	TRBV10-2	many	TRBD2	TRBJ2-3
TGTGCCAGCCGCTCGTGGGGAGGTGACCCCCGAGCTGAAGCTTTCTTT	CASRSWGGDPRAEAFF	TRBV6-2/TRBV6-3	few	-	TRBJ1-1
TGTGCCAGCAGACTAGCGGGGGTGTACAATGAGCAGTTCTTC	CASRLAGVYNEQFF	TRBV12-3/TRBV12-4	many	TRBD2	TRBJ2-1
TGTGCCAGCAGTCAAGGGACTAGCGGGGGCCGAGATACGCAGTATTTT	CASSQGTSGGRDTQYF	TRBV2	-	TRBD2	TRBJ2-3
TGTGCCAGCAGTTATTTGGTCACCGGGGAGCTGTTTTTT	CASSYLVTGELFF	TRBV6-2/TRBV6-3	many	-	TRBJ2-2
TGTGCCAGCAGCCAGGGCCAAAAAGGTGAAAAACTGTTTTTT	CASSQGQKGEKLFF	TRBV9	many	-	TRBJ1-4
TGCAGCTTCTGGACAGGGGGCAACGATGAGCAGTTCTTC	CSFWTGGNDEQFF	TRBV29-1	many	TRBD1	TRBJ2-1
TGTGCCAGCAGCCAAGGACAGGGCATTTATGGCTACACCTTC	CASSQGQGIYGYTF	TRBV7-2	many	TRBD1	TRBJ1-2
TGCAGCGTTGAGAGGACAGGGGGGAGTACCAATGAAGCTTTCTTT	CSVERTGGSTNEAFF	TRBV29-1	few	TRBD1	TRBJ1-1
TGTGCCAGTAGTGCCCCCACAGATACGCAGTATTTT	CASSAPTDTQYF	TRBV19	many	-	TRBJ2-3
TGTGCCAGCAGCTTAAGGACAGGGAGTGGGGAGACCCAGTACTTC	CASSLRTGSGETQYF	TRBV7-9	many	TRBD1	TRBJ2-5
TGTGCTAGTGTCGGACAGGTTGGTGAGCAGTTCTTC	CASVGQVGEQFF	TRBV12-5	many	TRBD1	TRBJ2-1
TGTGCCAGCAGGCCCGCAGGGGCTAACTATGGCTACACCTTC	CASRPAGANYGYTF	TRBV27	many	-	TRBJ1-2
TGTGCCAGCAGCTTTGGCCCCTCCCTCTCAACCACCGGGGAGCTGTTTTTT	CASSFGPSLSTTGELFF	TRBV5-4	many	-	TRBJ2-2
TGTGCCAGCAGTTTTGGAACAGGGCCGGAGACCCAGTACTTC	CASSFGTGPETQYF	TRBV28	many	-	TRBJ2-5
TGTGCCAGCAGTGAGGGGACGGGGTGGCAGCCCCAGCATTTT	CASSEGTGWQPQHF	TRBV25-1	-	-	TRBJ1-5
TGTGCCAGCTCACCAAATTCCCCGCGGCGATTTGCAACTAATGAAAAACTGTTTTTT	CASSPNSPRRFATNEKLFF	TRBV18	-	-	TRBJ1-4
TGTGCCAGCACCCTGCAGGCGGGGGTTAGCGACAATGAGCAGTTCTTC	CASTLQAGVSDNEQFF	TRBV12-3/TRBV12-4	many	TRBD2	TRBJ2-1
TGTGCCAGCAGCTTAGAGGGTATGAACACTGAAGCTTTCTTT	CASSLEGMNTEAFF	TRBV7-9	many	-	TRBJ1-1
TGTGCCAGCAGCTTGGCATTGTCGTACAATGAGCAGTTCTTC	CASSLALSYNEQFF	TRBV5-4	many	-	TRBJ2-1
TGCAGTGCTATGCCCAGCTCCTACAATGAGCAGTTCTTC	CSAMPSSYNEQFF	TRBV20-1	-	-	TRBJ2-1
TGTGCCAGCAGGTACTGGACAGGTCTTTTCTCACCCCTCCACTTT	CASRYWTGLFSPLHF	TRBV6-5	-	TRBD1	TRBJ1-6
TGTGCCAGCGGTCTTGGGAACGAGCAGTACTTC	CASGLGNEQYF	TRBV7-2	-	-	TRBJ2-7
TGTGCCAGCAGTCACTCAACAGGCGGCAATCAGCCCCAGCATTTT	CASSHSTGGNQPQHF	TRBV7-9	many	-	TRBJ1-5
TGCGCCAGCAGCCATGACGAGTCTAGCGGGGATACAGATACGCAGTATTTT	CASSHDESSGDTDTQYF	TRBV4-1	many	TRBD2	TRBJ2-3
TGTGCCAGCAGCGTTAGCGGGTCTAGAGCGGGGCAGTTCTTC	CASSVSGSRAGQFF	TRBV7-6	many	TRBD2	TRBJ2-1
TGTGCCAGCAGCCGCCTCCGGGAATCACCCCTCCACTTT	CASSRLRESPLHF	TRBV7-9	many	-	TRBJ1-6
TGCAGTGCTAGAGCTTTGCCCTCTGGAAACACCATATATTTT	CSARALPSGNTIYF	TRBV20-1	many	-	TRBJ1-3
TGCGCCAGCTGGCGCGGGGCTCGGGACACTGAAGCTTTCTTT	CASWRGARDTEAFF	TRBV10-2	-	-	TRBJ1-1
TGTGCCAGCAGTTACGGACGGCCCTCTGGAAACACCATATATTTT	CASSYGRPSGNTIYF	TRBV6-5	few	-	TRBJ1-3
TGTGCCAGCAGCTTCGACAGGCTAAACATTCAGTACTTC	CASSFDRLNIQYF	TRBV14	many	-	TRBJ2-4
TGTGCCAGCAGGGGGAACACTGAAGCTTTCTTT	CASRGNTEAFF	TRBV28	many	-	TRBJ1-1
TGTGCCAGCAGTTTACAGGGGGCGCTATCTGGGGCCAACGTCCTGACTTTC	CASSLQGALSGANVLTF	TRBV28	few	TRBD1	TRBJ2-6
TGTGCCAGCAGCCTAGGGGGGAACGAGGGAGAGACCCAGTACTTC	CASSLGGNEGETQYF	TRBV9	many	-	TRBJ2-5
TGCGCCAGCAGCCCCGCCGTCCCCGGGGACAGAATTTACTTC	CASSPAVPGDRIYF	TRBV5-1	few	TRBD1	TRBJ2-4